The 9 T cell receptor beta chains below all came from one sample that was sequenced in a study of blood T cell repertoires in COVID-19. Assay: immunoSEQ multiplex PCR; the TCRdb copy retains only in-frame clones and omits some. The sample holds roughly 100,000 clones, roughly 71% seen once. Sequencing input: peripheral blood. These receptors were obtained from a woman older than 75 with acute or convalescent COVID-19.

The CDR3 sequence is CASSYSRSGGSYEQYF. As DNA, the CDR3 is TGTGCCAGCAGTTACTCTCGTAGCGGGGGATCCTACGAGCAGTACTTC. J is TRBJ2-7 and V is TRBV6-5; 9 positions match TRBD2. The V gene end was trimmed by 0 bases and the J gene end by 1 base; junction bases not matched to a gene: 4. Germline-derived CDR1 and CDR2 are MNHEY and SVGAGI. The CDR3 has 16 amino acids.

The V gene is TRBV5-1, the J gene TRBJ1-1; perhaps TRBD1 as D (5 bases). V lost 1 base, J lost 3 bases, and 16 bases lay in between. Germline V gene data show CDR1 as SGHRS and CDR2 as YFSETQ. This CDR3 is 16 amino acids long. CDR3 region: CASSLTIQVADTEAFF. The CDR3, as DNA: TGCGCCAGCAGCTTGACGATACAGGTGGCGGACACTGAAGCTTTCTTT. Full variable domain (outside the CDR3, taken from reference TRBV5-1 and TRBJ1-1): KAGVTQTPRYLIKTRGQQVTLSCSPISGHRSVSWYQQTPGQGLQFLFEYFSETQRNKGNFPGRFSGRQFSNSRSEMNVSTLELGDSALYLCASSLTIQVADTEAFFGQGTRLTVV.

On this clone itself: No conserved phenylalanine or tryptophan is present at the end of the CDR3, so a read error is the likely explanation. The V gene is TRBV4-2, the J gene TRBJ1-1; the D is unclear. CDR1 and CDR2 from the germline V gene are LGHNA and YNFKEQ. The CDR3 length is 15 residues. V lost 1 base to trimming and J lost 3 bases, with 12 bases between them. DNA for the CDR3: TGTGCCAGCAGCCAAGGGTCGGAGGGCGACACTGAAGCTTTCCTT. Translated: CASSQGSEGDTEAFL.

V is TRBV10-1 and J is TRBJ2-5; TRBD2 matches 7 bases. V lost 7 bases to trimming and J lost 3 bases; unmatched junction nucleotides: 17. The CDR3 runs to 17 residues. Germline V gives CDR1 WNHNN, CDR2 SYGVQD (reference sequence). In nucleotides, the CDR3 is TGCGCCAGCATTCTCTTCAGGCGGGGAGGGGCGGAAGAGACCCAGTACTTC. As protein: CASILFRRGGAEETQYF.

The V gene is TRBV15, the J gene TRBJ2-3; 9 nucleotides align to TRBD2. With V trimmed by 1 base and J by 4 bases, 3 bases remained unmatched. Germline CDR1 reads LNHNV; CDR2 reads YYDKDF (reference sequence). There are 15 residues in the CDR3. CDR3 sequence (DNA): TGTGCCACCAGCAGAGTAGCGGGAGTCGCAGATACGCAGTATTTT. Protein: CATSRVAGVADTQYF.

J is TRBJ1-1 and V is TRBV16; tentative D call: TRBD1 (5 bases). The CDR3 runs 15 residues. Trimming took 0 bases from V and 0 from J, leaving 8 bases between them. Germline CDR1 and CDR2: KGHSY and FQNENV. DNA of the CDR3: TGTGCCAGCAGCCAATCGAGACAGATGAACACTGAAGCTTTCTTT. This encodes CASSQSRQMNTEAFF.

V is TRBV4-2 and J is TRBJ1-4, with 8 bases matching TRBD1. CDR3 length equals 14 residues. CDR1 is LGHNA, CDR2 YNFKEQ, per germline. Unmatched junction bases numbered 0, after V lost 1 base and J lost 5 bases. Here the CDR3 reads CASSQGQGNEKLFF. In DNA form, the CDR3 reads TGTGCCAGCAGCCAAGGACAGGGGAATGAAAAACTGTTTTTT.

The chain recombines TRBV25-1 with TRBJ2-3; TRBD1 matches at 10 bases. The V gene end was trimmed by 1 base and the J gene end by 2 bases; junction bases not matched to a gene: 3. This CDR3 is built from 16 residues. Germline values: CDR1 MGHDK, CDR2 SYGVNS. CDR3 in DNA: TGTGCCAGCAGTGAATTGGGGACAGGGGACACAGATACGCAGTATTTT. Encoded protein: CASSELGTGDTDTQYF.

Turning to this clone: This specimen includes other DNA sequences encoding the same CDR3. The CDR3 DNA follows: TGTGCCAGCAGCTTGAGTAGTTACGAGCAGTACTTC. It codes for CASSLSSYEQYF. The chain uses TRBV5-5 and TRBJ2-7; the D is unclear. V lost 1 base, J lost 4 bases, and 6 bases lay in between. The CDR3 extends over 12 amino acids. Germline CDR1 reads SGHKS; CDR2 reads YYEKEE (reference sequence).